These 29 T cell receptor beta chains were sequenced from one sample in a study of shared clonotypes between healthy human individuals. Libraries were prepared by immunoSEQ multiplex PCR; TCRdb keeps only in-frame clonotypes and omits some of them. The sample records millions of clones, 80% to 95% being singletons. The sequenced material came from naive CD4+ T cells from PBMCs. The subset is: CD45RA+ positively selected. The receptors here all came from a man aged 18 to 29 in good health. Some clones in this sample may be carry-over from other donors' samples.

V usage is TRBV9 and J usage is TRBJ2-1; weak D call: TRBD2 (6 bases). Trimming pared 4 bases from V and 10 bases from J, leaving 18 bases between. The CDR3 spans 14 residues. Germline CDR1 is SGDLS and CDR2 is YYNGEE. The DNA of the CDR3 is TGTGCCAGCAGCACCGGGACTCGAAGTGGGGAGCAGTTCTTC. It yields the protein CASSTGTRSGEQFF.

This clone was picked up one time. The chain has TRBV9 and TRBJ2-7; D is uncertain. The CDR3 runs to 15 residues. V was pared by 4 bases and J by 1 base, with 15 bases between. Germline V gene lookup returns CDR1 SGDLS and CDR2 YYNGEE. CDR3 residues: CASSPNQRSSYEQYF. DNA of the CDR3: TGTGCCAGCAGCCCGAATCAAAGGTCATCCTACGAGCAGTACTTC. The whole variable domain, filled in from reference TRBV9 and TRBJ2-7, reads DSGVTQTPKHLITATGQRVTLRCSPRSGDLSVYWYQQSLDQGLQFLIQYYNGEERAKGNILERFSAQQFPDLHSELNLSSLELGDSALYFCASSPNQRSSYEQYFGPGTRLTVT.

The chain combines TRBV27 with TRBJ2-2; no clear D gene. Germline V gene data show CDR1 as MNHEY and CDR2 as SMNVEV (reference sequence). Trimming removed 6 bases from V and 0 bases from J, with 5 bases in between. There are 13 residues in the CDR3. CDR3 sequence (DNA): TGTGCCAGCAGCAGCACGAACACCGGGGAGCTGTTTTTT. This gives the protein CASSSTNTGELFF.

Notes on this clone: Other DNA sequences in the same sample also yield this CDR3. The chain couples TRBV28 to TRBJ1-2; 7 nucleotides line up with TRBD1. With 5 bases clipped from V and 7 bases from J, the junction kept 4 bases outside the gene matches. The CDR3 length is 12 residues. Per the germline V gene, CDR1 is MDHEN and CDR2 is SYDVKM. The CDR3 nucleotides are TGTGCCAGCAGTCTAAGGGGGCTTGGCTACACCTTC. Its translation is CASSLRGLGYTF.

This clone appeared a single time. The V call is TRBV30, the J call TRBJ2-7, with 13 bases matching TRBD2. The length of the CDR3 is 17 residues. The ends lost 0 bases at V and 5 bases at J; junction bases unmatched: 10. Germline lookup yields CDR1 GTSNPN and CDR2 SVGIG (reference sequence). The CDR3 reads CAWSVVRTSGSSHEQYF. As DNA, the CDR3 is TGTGCCTGGAGTGTAGTAAGGACTAGCGGGAGTAGCCACGAGCAGTACTTC.

The chain links TRBV10-1 to TRBJ2-5; 9 bases are shared with TRBD1. The CDR3 covers 16 residues. Germline V CDR1 and CDR2: WNHNN, SYGVQD (reference sequence). V was pared by 5 bases and J by 5 bases, with 12 bases of the junction left unmatched. The CDR3 loop reads CASSRDRDTTKETQYF. Here the CDR3 DNA reads TGCGCCAGCAGTAGGGACAGGGATACAACGAAGGAGACCCAGTACTTC.

This clone was recorded once. The gene calls are TRBV6-1 and TRBJ2-7; D may be TRBD2 (5 bases). Germline CDR1 and CDR2: MNHNS and SASEGT. The CDR3 is 17 residues long. V lost 0 bases and J 2 bases, leaving 17 bases between the germline ends. CDR3 loop: CASSEAYQGSVTYEQYF. For the CDR3, the DNA is TGTGCCAGCAGTGAAGCCTACCAAGGTAGCGTCACCTACGAGCAGTACTTC.

The rearrangement links TRBV30 to TRBJ2-5, with D perhaps TRBD1 or TRBD2 (5 bases each). The J call may be mistaken, given a closer DNA end match to TRBJ2-7. The CDR3 runs to 13 residues. CDR1 is GTSNPN, CDR2 SVGIG, per germline (reference sequence). The CDR3 DNA follows: TGTGCCTGGGCTAGGGACGCTATACGCGAGCAGTACTTC. Protein product: CAWARDAIREQYF.

CDR3 DNA sequence: TGTGCCAGCAGGGGCGGTACGTACTCCTACGAGCAGTACTTC. It yields the protein CASRGGTYSYEQYF. The rearrangement uses TRBV28 and TRBJ2-7; D is uncertain. With 6 bases removed from V and 0 bases from J, the gap between germline ends came to 12 bases. Germline values: CDR1 MDHEN, CDR2 SYDVKM. There are 14 residues in the CDR3.

The V gene is TRBV28, the J gene TRBJ2-1; TRBD2 matches 11 bases. J lost 2 bases, V lost 4 bases, and 4 bases had no gene match. CDR3 length: 16 residues. Germline-derived CDR1 and CDR2 are MDHEN and SYDVKM. CDR3 coding DNA: TGTGCCAGCAGTTCTCCGGGACTAGCGGCCTACAATGAGCAGTTCTTC. Its protein is CASSSPGLAAYNEQFF.

The CDR3 region has the DNA TGTGCCACCCAAAGGGGGATCTCTGGAAACACCATATATTTT. This encodes CATQRGISGNTIYF. The chain joins TRBV6-1 to TRBJ1-3, with D possibly matching TRBD1 (6 bases). This CDR3 region has 14 residues. CDR1 and CDR2 (germline): MNHNS, SASEGT. The ends were cut back, 10 bases at V and 0 bases at J, with 13 bases in the middle.

The V call is TRBV6-4, the J call TRBJ2-2, with 7 positions matching TRBD2. This CDR3 region has 14 residues. In germline, CDR1 is MRHNA, CDR2 SNTAGT. With 5 bases clipped from V and 5 bases from J, the junction kept 5 bases outside the gene matches. CDR3 loop: CASSRDYSTGELFF. Here the CDR3 DNA reads TGTGCCAGCAGTCGGGACTACTCGACCGGGGAGCTGTTTTTT.

The chain carries TRBV11-2 and TRBJ2-1, with D tentatively TRBD1 or TRBD2 (6 bases each). This CDR3 is built from 17 residues. CDR1 and CDR2 (germline): SGHAT, FQNNGV. V was cut by 3 bases and J by 3 bases, with 18 bases left in between. In nucleotides, the CDR3 is TGTGCCAGCAGCTTCTGGACAGCGCGGGACCACTACAATGAGCAGTTCTTC. This encodes CASSFWTARDHYNEQFF.

The chain is built from TRBV7-2 and TRBJ2-7, with D possibly TRBD2 on 5 matching bases. The V gene lost 6 bases and the J gene lost 2 bases, with 17 bases spanning the gap. This CDR3 spans 15 amino acids. The germline CDR1 and CDR2 sequences are SGHTA and FQGNSA. The CDR3 is CASSLAEGRAYEQYF. CDR3 nucleotide sequence: TGTGCCAGCAGTCTCGCCGAGGGAAGGGCCTACGAGCAGTACTTC.

The chain uses TRBV27 and TRBJ2-1, with a weak D call TRBD2 (5 bases). V was trimmed by 5 bases and J by 2 bases, leaving 13 bases between them. The CDR3 contains 15 residues. CDR1 MNHEY and CDR2 SMNVEV come from the germline V gene (reference sequence). The CDR3 loop reads CASSLAGLTYNEQFF. The CDR3, as DNA: TGTGCCAGCAGTCTAGCTGGTCTAACCTACAATGAGCAGTTCTTC.

The chain employs TRBV19 and TRBJ1-1; 11 bases agree with TRBD1. Losses at the gene ends were 7 bases for V and 6 bases for J; bases not matched to a gene: 7. The CDR3 extends over 14 amino acids. The germline gives CDR1 LNHDA, CDR2 SQIVND (reference sequence). CDR3 in amino acids: CASNPGTGGPEAFF. CDR3 sequence (DNA): TGTGCCAGTAACCCGGGGACAGGGGGTCCTGAAGCTTTCTTT. Combining the CDR3 with reference TRBV19 and TRBJ1-1 gives the whole variable domain DGGITQSPKYLFRKEGQNVTLSCEQNLNHDAMYWYRQDPGQGLRLIYYSQIVNDFQKGDIAEGYSVSREKKESFPLTVTSAQKNPTAFYLCASNPGTGGPEAFFGQGTRLTVV.

As for this clone: This CDR3 is also generated by other DNA sequences in the sample. The rearrangement joins TRBV5-1 to TRBJ1-3; D might be TRBD1 (5 bases). The CDR3 runs to 13 residues. CDR1 and CDR2 from the germline V gene are SGHRS and YFSETQ. Trimming removed 7 bases at V and 3 bases at J, with 11 bases between. CDR3 residues: CASAGTDGNTIYF. DNA for the CDR3: TGCGCCAGCGCCGGGACGGATGGAAACACCATATATTTT. The full variable domain, completed using reference TRBV5-1 and TRBJ1-3, is KAGVTQTPRYLIKTRGQQVTLSCSPISGHRSVSWYQQTPGQGLQFLFEYFSETQRNKGNFPGRFSGRQFSNSRSEMNVSTLELGDSALYLCASAGTDGNTIYFGEGSWLTVV.

The chain employs TRBV7-2 and TRBJ2-3; TRBD2 matches at 8 bases. CDR1 and CDR2 (germline): SGHTA, FQGNSA. The V segment lost 1 base and the J segment 0 bases; nucleotides outside the gene matches: 3. This CDR3 spans 16 amino acids. CDR3 sequence reads: CASSLVPGGSTDTQYF. The CDR3 DNA follows: TGTGCCAGCAGCTTAGTGCCGGGAGGGAGCACAGATACGCAGTATTTT.

CDR3 region: CASSEGRTYEQYF. DNA of the CDR3: TGCGCCAGCAGTGAGGGCAGAACCTACGAGCAGTACTTC. The chain uses TRBV10-2 and TRBJ2-7; D is unresolved. Germline CDR1 is WSHSY and CDR2 is SAAADI. This CDR3 comprises 13 residues. Trimming took off 2 bases at V and 2 bases at J, with 7 bases between the two ends.

The V and J genes are TRBV27 and TRBJ2-5; D is uncertain. The CDR3 runs 13 residues. Per germline, CDR1 MNHEY and CDR2 SMNVEV (reference sequence). V shed 8 bases and J shed 5 bases, with 15 bases lying between them. The CDR3 DNA sequence: TGTGCCAGCTCCTACCTGGTGGGGGAGACCCAGTACTTC. This codes for CASSYLVGETQYF.

J is TRBJ1-1 and V is TRBV27; a weak D match, TRBD1 (5 bases). V lost 4 bases and J lost 0, with 15 bases in between. Germline CDR1 MNHEY, CDR2 SMNVEV (reference sequence). There are 16 residues in the CDR3. The CDR3, as DNA: TGTGCCAGCAGTTGGAGCATGGGGACCTTGAACACTGAAGCTTTCTTT. This codes for CASSWSMGTLNTEAFF.

V usage is TRBV7-2 and J usage is TRBJ2-1, with D unresolved. V was pared by 5 bases and J by 9 bases, with 8 bases between. The germline gives CDR1 SGHTA, CDR2 FQGNSA. The CDR3 runs 11 residues. The CDR3 reads CASSAMGEQFF. Here the CDR3 DNA reads TGTGCCAGCAGCGCGATGGGTGAGCAGTTCTTC.

Regarding this clone: Other DNA sequences in this sample translate to the same CDR3. The chain joins TRBV5-1 to TRBJ2-1; a weak D match, TRBD2 (6 bases). This CDR3 has 15 residues. Trimming pared 2 bases from V and 0 bases from J, leaving 9 bases between. Germline values: CDR1 SGHRS, CDR2 YFSETQ. The CDR3 bases are TGCGCCAGCAGCTTTAGCGGTAGCTCCTACAATGAGCAGTTCTTC. Encoded protein: CASSFSGSSYNEQFF.

The rearrangement joins TRBV6-1 to TRBJ2-5, with D unresolved. V shed 6 bases and J shed 5 bases, with 10 bases lying between them. The CDR3 extends over 12 amino acids. From germline, CDR1 is MNHNS and CDR2 SASEGT. CDR3 loop: CASSRIDETQYF. CDR3 coding DNA: TGTGCCAGCAGCCGGATCGATGAGACCCAGTACTTC.

This sequence joins TRBV25-1 and TRBJ2-1; 9 bases are a match to TRBD2. The CDR3 has 12 residues. The germline gives CDR1 MGHDK, CDR2 SYGVNS. V lost 7 bases, J lost 8 bases, and 3 bases stayed unmatched. The CDR3 sequence is CASTGLADEQFF. CDR3 nucleotides: TGTGCCAGCACGGGACTAGCAGATGAGCAGTTCTTC.

V is TRBV4-2 and J is TRBJ1-4, with D hard to call. This CDR3 is built from 16 residues. Deletions cut 0 bases from V and 4 bases from J, with 12 bases between. Germline CDR1 reads LGHNA; CDR2 reads YNFKEQ. CDR3 nucleotide sequence: TGTGCCAGCAGCCAAGATCCCGGTGAAAATAATGAAAAACTGTTTTTT. It translates to CASSQDPGENNEKLFF.

The CDR3 here is CAISPGLAGGETDTQYF. CDR3 DNA sequence: TGTGCCATCAGTCCGGGACTAGCGGGGGGGGAGACAGATACGCAGTATTTT. V gene TRBV10-3 combines with J gene TRBJ2-3; 16 bases are a match to TRBD2. J gave up 3 bases and V 5 bases, and 5 bases lay outside the gene matches. Germline V gene lookup returns CDR1 ENHRY and CDR2 SYGVKD. The CDR3 covers 17 residues.

This clone occurred a few times. J is TRBJ1-1 and V is TRBV6-5; tentatively, D is TRBD1 (5 bases). Germline V gene data show CDR1 as MNHEY and CDR2 as SVGAGI. This CDR3 is built from 13 residues. V lost 5 bases to trimming and J lost 4 bases, with 11 bases between them. Here the CDR3 DNA reads TGTGCCAGCAGTATTCAACAGGTCACTGAAGCTTTCTTT. It encodes CASSIQQVTEAFF.

The chain joins TRBV5-8 to TRBJ1-1; D gene uncertain. Between the trimmed V and J ends, which lost 0 bases and 2 bases, there was a span of 8 bases. CDR1 is SGHTS, CDR2 YDEGEE, per germline. This CDR3 region has 14 residues. The DNA of the CDR3 is TGTGCCAGCAGCTTGGGGCAGGCCAACACTGAAGCTTTCTTT. Translation gives CASSLGQANTEAFF.